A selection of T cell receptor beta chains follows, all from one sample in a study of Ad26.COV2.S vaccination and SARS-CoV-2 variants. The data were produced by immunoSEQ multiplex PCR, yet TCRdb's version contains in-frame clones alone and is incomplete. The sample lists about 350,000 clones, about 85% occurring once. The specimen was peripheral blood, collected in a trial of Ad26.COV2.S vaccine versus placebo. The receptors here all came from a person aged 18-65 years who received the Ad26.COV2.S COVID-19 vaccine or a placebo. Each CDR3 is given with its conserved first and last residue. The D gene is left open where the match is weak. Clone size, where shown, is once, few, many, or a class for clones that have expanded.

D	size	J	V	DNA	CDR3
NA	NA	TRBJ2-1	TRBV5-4	TGTGCCAGCAGCAGAGGGACGGATTCCTACAATGAGCAGTTCTTC	CASSRGTDSYNEQFF
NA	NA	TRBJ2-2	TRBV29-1	TGCAGCGTTCAAAAACAGGGCACCGGGGAGCTGTTTTTT	CSVQKQGTGELFF
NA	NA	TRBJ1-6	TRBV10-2	TGCGCCAGCAGTGATTACTCGGGAGGAAATTCACCCCTCCACTTT	CASSDYSGGNSPLHF
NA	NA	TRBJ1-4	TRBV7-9	TGTGCCAGCAGCGAGGATACAGGGAGAGATGAAAAACTGTTTTTT	CASSEDTGRDEKLFF
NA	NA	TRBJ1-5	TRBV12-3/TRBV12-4	TGTGCCAGCAGTTTCAATGGCAATCAGCCCCAGCATTTT	CASSFNGNQPQHF
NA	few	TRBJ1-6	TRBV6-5	TGTGCCAGCAGTTACGGGACAAGGGATTCACCCCTCCACTTT	CASSYGTRDSPLHF
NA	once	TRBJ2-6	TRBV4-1	TGCGCCAGCAGCCAAGGGCCTGGACGCTCCTCTGGGGCCAACGTCCTGACTTTC	CASSQGPGRSSGANVLTF
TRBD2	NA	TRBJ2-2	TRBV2	TGTGCCAGCAGTCCGGGACTAGCGGGGCCCGGGGAGCTGTTTTTT	CASSPGLAGPGELFF
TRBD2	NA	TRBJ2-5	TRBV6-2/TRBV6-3	TGTGCCAGCAGTTACCCCCGGGTAGCGGGAGTAGCTGAGACCCAGTACTTC	CASSYPRVAGVAETQYF
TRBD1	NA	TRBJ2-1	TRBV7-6	TGTGCCAGCAGCCCAACCACCGGGACAGGGTCCTACAATGAGCAGTTCTTC	CASSPTTGTGSYNEQFF
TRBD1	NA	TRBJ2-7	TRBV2	TGTGCCAGCAGTTTGGGACAGGGGATCTACGAGCAGTACTTC	CASSLGQGIYEQYF
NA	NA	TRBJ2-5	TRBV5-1	TGCGCCAGCAGCTTGGGACAGAAAGAGACCCAGTACTTC	CASSLGQKETQYF
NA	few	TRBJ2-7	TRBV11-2	TGTGCCAGCAGCTTAGTAAGAAGGGAGCAGTACTTC	CASSLVRREQYF
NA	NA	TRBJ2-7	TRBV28	TGTGCCAGCGGGAGTTTGGCCTACGAGCAGTACTTC	CASGSLAYEQYF
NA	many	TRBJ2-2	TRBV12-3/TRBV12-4	TGTGCCAGCAGTGAATTTTCCGGGGAGCTGTTTTTT	CASSEFSGELFF
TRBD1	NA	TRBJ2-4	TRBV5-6	TGTGCCAGCAGCGACGCGACAGGGGCTGGCGGCATTCAGTACTTC	CASSDATGAGGIQYF
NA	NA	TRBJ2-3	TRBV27	TGTGCCAGCAGTTTAAAAGGGGGATACGACACAGATACGCAGTATTTT	CASSLKGGYDTDTQYF
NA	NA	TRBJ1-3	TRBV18	TGTGCCAGCTCACGGGAGGCTGGAAACACCATATATTTT	CASSREAGNTIYF
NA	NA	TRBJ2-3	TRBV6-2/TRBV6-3	TGTGCCAGCAGTTACTCGAGGGACACTACGCAGTATTTT	CASSYSRDTTQYF
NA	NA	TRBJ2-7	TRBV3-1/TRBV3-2	TGTGCCAGCAGCCTTATTAGACGGTCCTACGAGCAGTACTTC	CASSLIRRSYEQYF
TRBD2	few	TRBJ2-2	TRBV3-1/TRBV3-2	TGTGCCAGCAGCTCATATCGGGCCGGGGGGACCGGGGAGCTGTTTTTT	CASSSYRAGGTGELFF
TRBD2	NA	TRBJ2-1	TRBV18	TGTGCCAGCTCACCAACTAGCGGGAGGGATGAGCAGTTCTTC	CASSPTSGRDEQFF
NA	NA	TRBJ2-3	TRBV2	TGTGCCAGCAAGCGGGCCGGCACAGATACGCAGTATTTT	CASKRAGTDTQYF
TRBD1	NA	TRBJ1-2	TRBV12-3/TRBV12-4	TGTGCCAGCAGTCAACAGGGGGCCTTTGGCTACACCTTC	CASSQQGAFGYTF
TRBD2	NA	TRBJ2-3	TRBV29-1	TGCAGCGTCGGGGTGGGACTAGCGGGGCGAAATACGCAGTATTTT	CSVGVGLAGRNTQYF
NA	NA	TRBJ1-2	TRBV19	TGTGCCAGTAGCCCTGACTGGAACTATGGCTACACCTTC	CASSPDWNYGYTF
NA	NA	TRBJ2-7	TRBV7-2	TGTGCCAGCAGCTTAGCGCGCGATAGCCTGTGGAACTACGAGCAGTACTTC	CASSLARDSLWNYEQYF
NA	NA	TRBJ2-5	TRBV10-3	TGTGCCATCAGTGACCCGGGGTCGGTCGAGACCCAGTACTTC	CAISDPGSVETQYF
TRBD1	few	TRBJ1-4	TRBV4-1	TGCGCCAGCAGCCGAGGGACAGTAGCAACTAATGAAAAACTGTTTTTT	CASSRGTVATNEKLFF
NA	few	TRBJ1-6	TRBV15	TGTGCCACCAGCGGGCCCACGACTGTTGCGAATTCACCCCTCCACTTT	CATSGPTTVANSPLHF
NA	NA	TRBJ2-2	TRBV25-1	TGTGCCAGCAGTCAGCAGGGTACCGGGGAGCTGTTTTTT	CASSQQGTGELFF